These 20 T cell receptor beta chains were all obtained from the same sample, sequenced in a study of T cell responses to AZD1222 COVID-19 vaccine. Generated by immunoSEQ multiplex PCR, the TCRdb table keeps only in-frame clones and is missing some. The table shows some 120,000 clones, with around 84% occurring only once. Sequenced material: peripheral blood, taken on day 0 of AZD1222 vaccination. The receptors shown here come from an adult in good health.

This chain links TRBV6-2 or TRBV6-3 with TRBJ2-1, with D hard to call. The V end lost 4 bases, the J end lost 11 bases, and 18 bases lay between the germline ends. The CDR3 has 14 residues. The V gene's germline CDR1 is MNHEY and CDR2 SVGEGT. The CDR3 sequence: CASSSSLDGRKQFF. Written as DNA, the CDR3 is TGTGCCAGCAGTTCCTCACTTGACGGCCGAAAGCAGTTCTTC.

The rearrangement uses TRBV7-2 and TRBJ2-7; D may be TRBD1 or TRBD2 (5 bases each). The germline gives CDR1 SGHTA, CDR2 FQGNSA. Trimming removed 4 bases from V and 7 bases from J, with 20 bases in between. CDR3 length equals 15 residues. The DNA of the CDR3 is TGTGCCAGCAGCTCGTCCCGGGACCTCTTCGGAGAGCAGTACTTC. This sequence encodes CASSSSRDLFGEQYF.

CDR3 in amino acids: CASSKIVRETYSGANVLTF. DNA of the CDR3: TGTGCCAGCAGCAAAATTGTCCGGGAGACCTACTCTGGGGCCAACGTCCTGACTTTC. The chain combines TRBV21-1 with TRBJ2-6; TRBD2, the D gene given by the table, was not confirmed from the DNA. TRBV21-1 is a pseudogene. The CDR3 is 19 residues long.

This clone was detected once. J is TRBJ2-7 and V is TRBV5-1, with D unclear. This CDR3 is 12 amino acids long. The germline CDR1 and CDR2 sequences are SGHRS and YFSETQ. Trimming cost V 2 bases and J 6 bases, with 9 bases left between them. CDR3 DNA: TGCGCCAGCAGCTTAATAGGTCCCGAGCAGTACTTC. Encoded protein: CASSLIGPEQYF.

There are a few counts of this clone. The J gene is TRBJ1-3, the V gene TRBV2; no clear D gene. V was cut by 7 bases and J by 1 base, with 20 bases left in between. Germline V gives CDR1 SNHLY, CDR2 FYNNEI. This CDR3 has 17 residues. The CDR3 bases are TGTGCCAGCACTTATGCCGCCACGCGAGGGTCTGGAAACACCATATATTTT. As protein: CASTYAATRGSGNTIYF.

V usage is TRBV29-1 and J usage is TRBJ1-2, with D uncertain. The CDR3 is 13 residues long. CDR1 and CDR2 from the germline V gene are SQVTM and ANQGSEA. V lost 3 bases and J 1 base, leaving 9 bases between the germline ends. CDR3 in amino acids: CSVDGLINYGYTF. In nucleotides, the CDR3 is TGCAGCGTTGATGGTCTAATTAACTATGGCTACACCTTC.

J is TRBJ1-2 and V is TRBV19; D is possibly TRBD1 (5 bases). Germline loops: CDR1 LNHDA, CDR2 SQIVND (reference sequence). The CDR3 loop spans 16 amino acids. With 2 bases removed from V and 2 bases from J, the gap between germline ends came to 15 bases. The CDR3 DNA follows: TGTGCCAGTAGTATAACGAGGGGCCCTATCAACTATGGCTACACCTTC. It is translated as CASSITRGPINYGYTF.

The V and J genes are TRBV7-2 and TRBJ2-5; D is perhaps TRBD2 (6 bases). The CDR3 is 14 residues long. V lost 5 bases and J 0 bases, leaving 10 bases between the germline ends. Per germline, CDR1 SGHTA and CDR2 FQGNSA. CDR3 coding DNA: TGTGCCAGCAGCCCGGAGGGCTACCAAGAGACCCAGTACTTC. Its protein is CASSPEGYQETQYF.

The chain recombines TRBV5-1 with TRBJ1-3; 7 bases are a match to TRBD1. This CDR3 has 16 residues. Unmatched junction bases numbered 5, after V lost 0 bases and J lost 2 bases. Germline values: CDR1 SGHRS, CDR2 YFSETQ. The CDR3 coding sequence is TGCGCCAGCAGCTTGGGAGGGGGCGGCACTGGAAACACCATATATTTT. As protein: CASSLGGGGTGNTIYF.

The chain links TRBV18 to TRBJ1-2, with TRBD1 as a possible D gene (6 bases). V lost 1 base and J 2 bases, leaving 17 bases between the germline ends. Germline-derived CDR1 and CDR2 are KGHSH and LQKENI. The CDR3 contains 17 residues. The CDR3 region is CASSPRGAPTPNYGYTF. CDR3 sequence (DNA): TGTGCCAGCTCACCACGGGGGGCTCCCACCCCAAACTATGGCTACACCTTC.

The chain employs TRBV2 and TRBJ1-5, with a tentative D call TRBD1 (6 bases). V was pared by 7 bases and J by 0 bases, with 19 bases between. The CDR3 runs to 17 residues. CDR1 and CDR2 from the germline V gene are SNHLY and FYNNEI. The chain's CDR3 is CASTYGQTSYSNQPQHF. The CDR3 nucleotides are TGTGCCAGCACCTATGGACAGACTTCATATAGCAATCAGCCCCAGCATTTT. The full variable domain, in which reference TRBV2 and TRBJ1-5 provide the parts outside the CDR3, is EPEVTQTPSHQVTQMGQEVILRCVPISNHLYFYWYRQILGQKVEFLVSFYNNEISEKSEIFDDQFSVERPDGSNFTLKIRSTKLEDSAMYFCASTYGQTSYSNQPQHFGDGTRLSIL.

The chain carries TRBV7-2 and TRBJ2-4, with 10 bases that match TRBD1. The V segment lost 1 base and the J segment 0 bases; nucleotides outside the gene matches: 0. This CDR3 region has 16 residues. Germline CDR1 is SGHTA and CDR2 is FQGNSA. The CDR3 DNA sequence: TGTGCCAGCAGCTTAGGACAGGGGGCAGCCAAAAACATTCAGTACTTC. It translates to CASSLGQGAAKNIQYF.

The V gene is TRBV2, the J gene TRBJ2-3; perhaps TRBD1 as D (6 bases). The germline V gene encodes CDR1 SNHLY and CDR2 FYNNEI. V was shortened by 3 bases and J by 6 bases, with 7 bases between the two germline ends. The CDR3 runs 12 residues. CDR3 sequence: CASSDRGDTQYF. In nucleotides, the CDR3 is TGTGCCAGCAGTGATAGGGGGGATACGCAGTATTTT.

The chain links TRBV5-6 to TRBJ2-1, with a tentative D call TRBD2 (6 bases). The CDR3 is 12 residues long. V gave up 6 bases and J gave up 6 bases, with 10 bases separating them. Germline CDR1 and CDR2: SGHDT and YYEEEE. The CDR3, as DNA: TGTGCCAGCACCTGGGGGGTCAATGAGCAGTTCTTC. It yields the protein CASTWGVNEQFF.

As DNA, the CDR3 is TGTGCCAGCAGCTTGGTGGCGCGGCAGGTCCATGTCAATGAGCAGTTCTTC. This encodes CASSLVARQVHVNEQFF. The chain couples TRBV5-6 to TRBJ2-1, with D hard to call. V was cut by 0 bases and J by 6 bases, with 19 bases left in between. The CDR3 is 17 amino acids. Germline CDR1 and CDR2: SGHDT and YYEEEE.

This chain joins TRBV10-3 and TRBJ1-2; 8 bases line up with TRBD1. J was trimmed by 7 bases and V by 9 bases; bases with no gene match: 7. From germline, CDR1 is ENHRY and CDR2 SYGVKD. The CDR3 has 12 residues. The CDR3 coding sequence is TGTGCCATAAACAGGGGGACGGGTGGCTACACCTTC. Amino acids: CAINRGTGGYTF.

The rearrangement uses TRBV3-1 (or the pseudogene TRBV3-2) and TRBJ2-1, with TRBD2 identical over 15 bases. Per germline, CDR1 LGHDT and CDR2 YNNKEL (reference sequence). The CDR3 totals 17 residues. V was clipped by 1 base and J by 9 bases; unmatched bases: 7. The chain's CDR3 is CASSQGRTSGRAGEQFF. In DNA form, the CDR3 reads TGTGCCAGCAGCCAAGGGCGGACTAGCGGGAGGGCCGGTGAGCAGTTCTTC.

The sample holds one count of this clone. CDR3 bases: TGTGCCAGCAGCCGCCAGGGGGGAGAGACCCAGTACTTC. As protein: CASSRQGGETQYF. The chain couples TRBV3-1 (or the pseudogene TRBV3-2) to TRBJ2-5, with D possibly matching TRBD1 (7 bases). Germline lookup yields CDR1 LGHDT and CDR2 YNNKEL (reference sequence). CDR3 length equals 13 residues. V lost 4 bases and J lost 4, with 10 bases in between.

This chain uses TRBV27 with TRBJ2-5, with D perhaps TRBD1 (5 bases). Per germline, CDR1 MNHEY and CDR2 SMNVEV (reference sequence). Trimming shortened V by 3 bases and J by 2 bases, and 10 bases separated the two germline ends. The CDR3 consists of 14 residues. In DNA, the CDR3 is TGTGCCAGCAGTTTTTCGCCAGGGCAAGAGACCCAGTACTTC. This codes for CASSFSPGQETQYF.

This chain links TRBV12-3 or TRBV12-4 with TRBJ2-1; D gene unclear. V was trimmed by 5 bases and J by 9 bases, leaving 11 bases between them. The CDR3 has 12 amino acids. The CDR3 region is CASSLRFIEQFF. Written as DNA, the CDR3 is TGTGCCAGCAGTCTACGGTTTATTGAGCAGTTCTTC.